The 18 T cell receptor beta chains presented below share a single source sample, sequenced in a study of blood T cell repertoires in COVID-19. Generated by immunoSEQ multiplex PCR, the TCRdb table keeps only in-frame clones and is missing some. The data contain roughly 250,000 clones, 75% to 90% of them singletons. The specimen was peripheral blood. The source is a man aged 25 to 45 with acute or convalescent COVID-19.

The chain has TRBV6-5 and TRBJ1-5, with D hard to call. The CDR3 covers 13 residues. V was clipped by 6 bases and J by 2 bases, with 8 bases between them. Germline V gene data show CDR1 as MNHEY and CDR2 as SVGAGI. CDR3 region: CASSQSGNQPQHF. DNA for the CDR3: TGTGCCAGCAGCCAATCGGGCAATCAGCCCCAGCATTTT.

The rearrangement links TRBV11-3 to TRBJ1-1; the match to TRBD1 covers 7 bases. Germline V gene lookup returns CDR1 SGHNT and CDR2 YENEEA. The ends lost 5 bases at V and 8 bases at J; junction bases unmatched: 8. The CDR3 extends over 13 amino acids. The CDR3 sequence: CASSTRGQEEAFF. CDR3 bases: TGTGCCAGCAGCACGAGGGGGCAAGAAGAAGCTTTCTTT.

The chain has TRBV12-3 or TRBV12-4 and TRBJ1-2; 7 bases line up with TRBD1. There are 13 residues in the CDR3. J gave up 3 bases and V 5 bases, and 3 bases lay outside the gene matches. CDR3 coding DNA: TGTGCCAGCAGTCCCACAGGGGACTATGGCTACACCTTC. This encodes CASSPTGDYGYTF.

This sequence joins TRBV6-6 and TRBJ2-7; D call uncertain. Germline CDR1 and CDR2: MNHNY and SVGAGI (reference sequence). This CDR3 contains 13 residues. Between the trimmed V and J ends, which lost 7 bases and 1 base, there was a span of 11 bases. The CDR3 here is CASTREASYEQYF. CDR3 bases: TGTGCCAGCACCCGAGAGGCTTCCTACGAGCAGTACTTC.

The chain couples TRBV5-6 to TRBJ1-4; TRBD1 might be the D (5 bases). CDR1 is SGHDT, CDR2 YYEEEE, per germline. V gave up 5 bases and J gave up 7 bases, with 18 bases separating them. CDR3 length equals 15 residues. CDR3 bases: TGTGCCAGCAGTGCGGGTCGTTGGAGGGGTGAAAAACTGTTTTTT. This gives the protein CASSAGRWRGEKLFF.

This chain connects TRBV6-6 to TRBJ2-7; 9 nucleotides agree with TRBD1. Trimming cost V 6 bases and J 3 bases; bases outside gene matches: 6. CDR3 length: 14 residues. Per the germline V gene, CDR1 is MNHNY and CDR2 is SVGAGI (reference sequence). CDR3 in DNA: TGTGCCAGCAGCTCCGCGACAGGGGGCTACGAGCAGTACTTC. Protein sequence: CASSSATGGYEQYF.

The chain uses TRBV5-1 and TRBJ2-3; 8 positions agree with TRBD1. CDR3 size: 16 residues. Germline V gene lookup returns CDR1 SGHRS and CDR2 YFSETQ. J gave up 5 bases and V 4 bases, and 12 bases lay outside the gene matches. The CDR3 loop reads CASSRSPGGEGDTQYF. CDR3 nucleotides: TGCGCCAGCAGCCGGAGCCCAGGGGGCGAGGGAGATACGCAGTATTTT.

The table lists this clone with a few counts. The chain joins TRBV11-2 to TRBJ2-1; TRBD2 might be the D (6 bases). This CDR3 is built from 15 residues. Per the germline V gene, CDR1 is SGHAT and CDR2 is FQNNGV. V gave up 5 bases and J gave up 0 bases, with 11 bases separating them. The CDR3 region has the DNA TGTGCCAGCAGCGGGGACTTCGGCTCCTACAATGAGCAGTTCTTC. Translation: CASSGDFGSYNEQFF.

In this sample, this clone turned up a few times. This chain connects TRBV4-2 to TRBJ2-3; 9 bases are shared with TRBD2. V dropped 5 bases and J dropped 5; count of bases not matched to a gene: 14. Germline values: CDR1 LGHNA, CDR2 YNFKEQ. The CDR3 is 17 residues long. The CDR3 reads CASSSTLQRGAEDTQYF. In DNA form, the CDR3 reads TGTGCCAGCAGCAGTACCCTTCAGCGGGGGGCGGAAGATACGCAGTATTTT.

J is TRBJ1-4 and V is TRBV29-1; possible D gene TRBD1, 5 bases. V lost 6 bases, J lost 8 bases, and 13 bases lay in between. Germline CDR1 and CDR2: SQVTM and ANQGSEA. The CDR3 has 12 amino acids. CDR3: CSVKGWEEKLFF. In DNA form, the CDR3 reads TGCAGCGTCAAGGGGTGGGAAGAAAAACTGTTTTTT. Full variable domain (missing parts from reference TRBV29-1 and TRBJ1-4): SAVISQKPSRDICQRGTSLTIQCQVDSQVTMMFWYRQQPGQSLTLIATANQGSEATYESGFVIDKFPISRPNLTFSTLTVSNMSPEDSSIYLCSVKGWEEKLFFGSGTQLSVL.

This rearrangement joins TRBV12-5 to TRBJ2-5; 7 nucleotides align to TRBD1. V gave up 6 bases and J gave up 4 bases; unmatched junction bases: 11. The CDR3 runs 15 residues. The germline gives CDR1 LGHNT, CDR2 FRNRAP. As DNA, the CDR3 is TGTGCTAGTGGCCTGGGACAGCCCGGGGTAGAGACCCAGTACTTC. Its translation: CASGLGQPGVETQYF.

The chain employs TRBV5-1 and TRBJ1-1, with TRBD1 matching 8 bases. The junction had 8 bases not matched to a gene; V was cut back by 0 bases and J by 1 base. The CDR3 covers 17 residues. From germline, CDR1 is SGHRS and CDR2 YFSETQ. The CDR3, as DNA: TGCGCCAGCAGCTTGGCCGGGACAGGTAGTAGGAACACTGAAGCTTTCTTT. It codes for CASSLAGTGSRNTEAFF.

The chain combines TRBV3-1 (or the pseudogene TRBV3-2) with TRBJ2-7; 12 bases map to TRBD2. Germline V gene lookup returns CDR1 LGHDT and CDR2 YNNKEL (reference sequence). V shed 8 bases and J 1 base; nucleotides not matched to a gene: 3. CDR3 length equals 14 residues. CDR3: CASATSGGSYEQYF. For the CDR3, the DNA is TGTGCCAGCGCGACTAGCGGGGGTTCCTACGAGCAGTACTTC.

This sequence joins TRBV5-1 and TRBJ2-5, with D possibly matching TRBD1 (6 bases). In germline, CDR1 is SGHRS, CDR2 YFSETQ. CDR3 size: 15 residues. V was pared by 0 bases and J by 5 bases, with 14 bases between. The CDR3 loop is CASSLDPGVDETQYF. In nucleotides, the CDR3 is TGCGCCAGCAGCTTGGATCCAGGGGTGGATGAGACCCAGTACTTC.

This chain uses TRBV10-2 with TRBJ2-3, with 11 bases that match TRBD2. The CDR3 sequence is 14 residues long. V dropped 8 bases and J dropped 1; count of bases not matched to a gene: 2. Per the germline V gene, CDR1 is WSHSY and CDR2 is SAAADI. CDR3 residues: CASSTSGGTDTQYF. For the CDR3, the DNA is TGCGCCAGCTCGACTAGCGGGGGCACAGATACGCAGTATTTT.

This chain uses TRBV7-8 with TRBJ2-7; TRBD2 might be the D (6 bases). This CDR3 region has 15 residues. Trimming shortened V by 4 bases and J by 3 bases, and 16 bases separated the two germline ends. From germline, CDR1 is SGHVS and CDR2 FQNEAQ. CDR3: CASSYRPLGGYEQYF. Here the CDR3 DNA reads TGTGCCAGCAGCTACCGACCCCTGGGGGGCTACGAGCAGTACTTC.

The chain combines TRBV29-1 with TRBJ1-3, with 7 bases fitting TRBD1. V lost 7 bases, J lost 1 base, and 4 bases stayed unmatched. The CDR3 length is 13 residues. Germline CDR1 SQVTM, CDR2 ANQGSEA. As DNA, the CDR3 is TGCAGCGGAAAACAGGGGTCTGGAAACACCATATATTTT. Protein product: CSGKQGSGNTIYF.

The V call is TRBV27, the J call TRBJ2-7; the D is unclear. The CDR3 is made up of 13 amino acids. V was cut by 8 bases and J by 6 bases, with 17 bases left in between. CDR1 MNHEY and CDR2 SMNVEV come from the germline V gene (reference sequence). DNA of the CDR3: TGTGCCAGCGCCTACGTGGAGCTCGCCGAGCAGTACTTC. Protein product: CASAYVELAEQYF.